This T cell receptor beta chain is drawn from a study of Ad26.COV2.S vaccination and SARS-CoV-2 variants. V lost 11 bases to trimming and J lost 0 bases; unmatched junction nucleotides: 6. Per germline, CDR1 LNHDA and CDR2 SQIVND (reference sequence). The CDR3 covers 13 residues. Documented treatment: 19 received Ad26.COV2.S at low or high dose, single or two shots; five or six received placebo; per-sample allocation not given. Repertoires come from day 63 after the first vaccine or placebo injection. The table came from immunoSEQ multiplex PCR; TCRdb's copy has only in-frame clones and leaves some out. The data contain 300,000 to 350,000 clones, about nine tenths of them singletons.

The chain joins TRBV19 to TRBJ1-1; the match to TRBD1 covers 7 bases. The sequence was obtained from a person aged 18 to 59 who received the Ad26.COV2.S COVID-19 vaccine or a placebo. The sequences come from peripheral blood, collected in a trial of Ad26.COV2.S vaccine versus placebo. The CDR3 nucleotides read TGTGCCGCCCGGGACAGCATGAACACTGAAGCTTTCTTT. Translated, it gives CAARDSMNTEAFF. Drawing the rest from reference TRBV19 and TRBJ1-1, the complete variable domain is DGGITQSPKYLFRKEGQNVTLSCEQNLNHDAMYWYRQDPGQGLRLIYYSQIVNDFQKGDIAEGYSVSREKKESFPLTVTSAQKNPTAFYLCAARDSMNTEAFFGQGTRLTVV.